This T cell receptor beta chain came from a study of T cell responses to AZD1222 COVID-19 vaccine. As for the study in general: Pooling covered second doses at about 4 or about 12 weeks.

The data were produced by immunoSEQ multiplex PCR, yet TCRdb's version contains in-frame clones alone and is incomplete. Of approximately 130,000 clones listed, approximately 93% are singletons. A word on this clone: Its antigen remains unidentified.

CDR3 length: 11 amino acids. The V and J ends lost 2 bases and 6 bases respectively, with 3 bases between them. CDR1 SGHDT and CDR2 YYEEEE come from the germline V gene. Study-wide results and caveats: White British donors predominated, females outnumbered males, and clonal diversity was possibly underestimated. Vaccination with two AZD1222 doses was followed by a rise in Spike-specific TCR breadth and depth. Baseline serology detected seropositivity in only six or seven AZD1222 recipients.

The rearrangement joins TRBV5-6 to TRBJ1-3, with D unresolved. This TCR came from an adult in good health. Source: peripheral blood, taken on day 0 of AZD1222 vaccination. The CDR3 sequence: CASSFENTIYF. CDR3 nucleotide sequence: TGTGCCAGCAGCTTTGAAAACACCATATATTTT.